A selection of T cell receptor beta chains follows, all from one sample in a study of CD8+ T cells in alopecia areata. The protocol was immunoSEQ multiplex PCR, while the TCRdb copy is restricted to in-frame clones and leaves out a portion. The repertoire holds roughly 40,000 clones, with more than 90% as singletons. Sequenced here: CD8+ T cells sorted from blood, sampled at week 24, from a patient treated with tofacitinib. These receptors were taken from a human donor with alopecia areata. Both conserved end residues are part of each CDR3. The D gene is left open where the match is weak. Where a row states a size, it is once, few, many or the class of an expanded clone; other rows omit it.

d_gene	v_gene	abundance	j_gene	CDR3aa	CDR3nt
.	TRBV30	once	TRBJ1-1	CAWSSDMTEAFF	TGTGCCTGGAGTTCGGACATGACTGAAGCTTTCTTT
.	TRBV11-2	.	TRBJ2-7	CASSLGTYYEQYF	TGTGCCAGCAGCTTAGGGACTTACTACGAGCAGTACTTC
.	TRBV7-9	.	TRBJ2-1	CASSLGTVGNEQFF	TGTGCCAGCAGCTTAGGGACAGTTGGGAATGAGCAGTTCTTC
.	TRBV29-1	.	TRBJ2-7	CSVQDSAYEQYF	TGCAGCGTCCAGGACAGTGCCTACGAGCAGTACTTC
.	TRBV7-9	once	TRBJ2-7	CASSPGGQTYEQYF	TGTGCCAGCAGTCCTGGAGGGCAAACCTACGAGCAGTACTTC
TRBD1	TRBV6-1	.	TRBJ1-4	CASSSTGGPHEKLFF	TGTGCCAGCAGTTCGACAGGGGGACCTCATGAAAAACTGTTTTTT
.	TRBV5-6	once	TRBJ2-5	CASITASGQTGYQETQYF	TGTGCCAGCATCACCGCGTCCGGACAGACGGGGTACCAAGAGACCCAGTACTTC
.	TRBV6-5	.	TRBJ2-1	CASSSRGSYNEQFF	TGTGCCAGCAGCTCAAGAGGGAGCTACAATGAGCAGTTCTTC
.	TRBV29-1	.	TRBJ1-1	CSVLGTTGNTEAFF	TGCAGCGTCCTCGGGACAACGGGGAACACTGAAGCTTTCTTT
.	TRBV7-8	.	TRBJ2-1	CASSLASGYGRRYEQFF	TGTGCCAGCAGCTTAGCATCCGGGTACGGTAGGAGGTATGAGCAGTTCTTC
.	TRBV4-1	.	TRBJ2-7	CASSQEKGSYEQYF	TGCGCCAGCAGCCAAGAGAAAGGGTCCTACGAGCAGTACTTC
.	TRBV29-1	.	TRBJ2-2	CSVAGGPPNTGELFF	TGCAGCGTTGCCGGTGGGCCCCCGAACACCGGGGAGCTGTTTTTT
.	TRBV21-1	few	TRBJ2-1	CASSQWDNEQFF	TGTGCCAGCTCTCAGTGGGACAATGAGCAGTTCTTC
.	TRBV19	once	TRBJ1-1	CASSPSGLGGFF	TGTGCCAGTAGTCCTTCGGGCCTCGGAGGTTTCTTT
TRBD2	TRBV7-2	.	TRBJ2-1	CASSLVGLAGASYNEQFF	TGTGCCAGCAGCTTAGTTGGGCTAGCGGGGGCATCCTACAATGAGCAGTTCTTC
.	TRBV18	.	TRBJ2-2	CASSPPRTGNTGELFF	TGTGCCAGCTCACCACCGCGGACGGGGAACACCGGGGAGCTGTTTTTT
.	TRBV29-1	once	TRBJ2-1	CSAEKPDWNANNEQFF	TGCAGCGCCGAGAAACCGGACTGGAATGCTAACAATGAGCAGTTCTTC
TRBD1	TRBV6-5	few	TRBJ2-7	CASSGTGLREQYF	TGTGCCAGCAGTGGGACAGGACTCCGCGAGCAGTACTTC
TRBD2	TRBV27	.	TRBJ2-2	CASSPLKAGGTGELFF	TGTGCCAGCAGTCCCCTCAAAGCGGGGGGGACCGGGGAGCTGTTTTTT
TRBD1	TRBV27	few	TRBJ2-7	CASSFKAGGYEQYF	TGTGCCAGCAGTTTCAAGGCAGGGGGCTACGAGCAGTACTTC
.	TRBV4-1	.	TRBJ2-7	CASSPADKTPSYEQYF	TGCGCCAGCAGCCCGGCTGACAAGACCCCTTCCTACGAGCAGTACTTC
TRBD1	TRBV28	.	TRBJ2-1	CASSPGTGLNEQFF	TGTGCCAGCAGTCCTGGGACAGGGCTGAATGAGCAGTTCTTC
.	TRBV6-1	.	TRBJ2-2	CASSEGDTGELFF	TGTGCCAGCAGTGAAGGGGACACCGGGGAGCTGTTTTTT
.	TRBV29-1	once	TRBJ2-1	CSVESRSSYNEQFF	TGCAGCGTTGAGTCCAGGAGCTCCTACAATGAGCAGTTCTTC
.	TRBV7-9	.	TRBJ2-1	CASTSGEGDNEQFF	TGTGCCAGCACCTCCGGGGAGGGGGACAATGAGCAGTTCTTC
.	TRBV28	once	TRBJ2-7	CASSQSYEQYF	TGTGCCAGCAGCCAGAGCTACGAGCAGTACTTC
TRBD2	TRBV7-9	.	TRBJ2-2	CASSPPGGSDTGELFF	TGTGCCAGCAGCCCCCCGGGAGGGTCGGACACCGGGGAGCTGTTTTTT
.	TRBV6-5	.	TRBJ2-7	CASSELGSGVEQYF	TGTGCCAGCAGTGAATTGGGCTCCGGGGTCGAGCAGTACTTC
.	TRBV7-6	.	TRBJ2-1	CASSYTGTGYNEQFF	TGTGCCAGCAGCTATACCGGGACGGGTTACAATGAGCAGTTCTTC
TRBD1	TRBV4-1	.	TRBJ2-3	CASSLGALGQHTDTQYF	TGCGCCAGCAGCCTCGGCGCCCTGGGACAGCACACAGATACGCAGTATTTT
.	TRBV5-1	.	TRBJ2-7	CASSYESALVYEQYF	TGCGCCAGCAGCTACGAGTCGGCACTTGTCTACGAGCAGTACTTC
.	TRBV29-1	.	TRBJ2-2	CSVESGAGELFF	TGCAGCGTTGAATCTGGGGCCGGGGAGCTGTTTTTT
TRBD2	TRBV7-9	once	TRBJ2-3	CASSTLAGGFTDTQYF	TGTGCCAGCAGCACTTTAGCGGGGGGCTTCACAGATACGCAGTATTTT
.	TRBV7-9	.	TRBJ2-3	CASSLAGTSTDTQYF	TGTGCCAGCAGCTTAGCCGGGACTAGCACAGATACGCAGTATTTT
.	TRBV28	.	TRBJ2-5	CASSLRQTQETQYF	TGTGCCAGCAGTTTACGACAGACTCAAGAGACCCAGTACTTC
TRBD1	TRBV27	once	TRBJ1-1	CASSLGQGVEAFF	TGTGCCAGCAGTTTGGGACAGGGGGTTGAAGCTTTCTTT
.	TRBV7-9	once	TRBJ1-2	CASSFQGSATNYGYTF	TGTGCCAGCAGCTTTCAGGGCTCCGCTACTAACTATGGCTACACCTTC
TRBD2	TRBV4-3	.	TRBJ2-7	CASSQSLGRAENYEQYF	TGCGCCAGCAGCCAGTCCCTTGGGAGGGCAGAGAACTACGAGCAGTACTTC
.	TRBV5-1	once	TRBJ2-3	CASSSDSRTDTQYF	TGCGCCAGCAGCTCAGACAGCCGCACAGATACGCAGTATTTT
.	TRBV6-1	.	TRBJ1-1	CASSEPGHLNTEAFF	TGTGCCAGCAGTGAACCGGGACATCTGAACACTGAAGCTTTCTTT
.	TRBV27	once	TRBJ2-5	CASSLGTRGQETQYF	TGTGCCAGCAGTCTAGGGACGCGGGGACAAGAGACCCAGTACTTC
TRBD2	TRBV29-1	.	TRBJ2-1	CSVEGTSGNSYNEQFF	TGCAGCGTTGAAGGGACTAGCGGAAACTCCTACAATGAGCAGTTCTTC
.	TRBV28	.	TRBJ1-4	CASSLHLSHLGEKLFF	TGTGCCAGCAGTTTACATCTCAGTCACCTCGGTGAAAAACTGTTTTTT